These 10 T cell receptor beta chains were all obtained from the same sample, sequenced in a study of T cells in Graves' hyperthyroidism and ophthalmopathy. Amplification targeted TCR beta CDR3 regions from RNA transcripts. A first-round RT-PCR of the TCR CDR3 used the HTBI primer set. Each CDR3 protein gets one entry after TCRdb re-called the multiplex PCR reads with MiXCR. The table includes a few hundred thousand distinct CDR3 sequences, around 15% detected once. The sample consisted of blood. These receptors originate from a woman aged 30 to 39 with Graves' ophthalmopathy.

This clonotype was seen ten or more times. The rearrangement uses TRBV5-1 and TRBJ1-5; tentative D call: TRBD1 (5 bases). CDR1 and CDR2 from the germline V gene are SGHRS and YFSETQ. CDR3 length equals 14 residues. V lost 4 bases and J lost 6, with 14 bases in between. The DNA of the CDR3 is TGCGCCAGCAGCCAGGGATCCGGGAGTCAGCCCCAGCATTTT. Residues: CASSQGSGSQPQHF.

This clonotype was seen at least ten times. This chain uses TRBV5-1 with TRBJ2-1; D gene unclear. The V gene's germline CDR1 is SGHRS and CDR2 YFSETQ. V was cut by 4 bases and J by 3 bases, with 5 bases left in between. The CDR3 spans 12 residues. The CDR3 DNA is TGCGCCAGCAGCCCTGACTACAATGAGCAGTTCTTC. Amino acids: CASSPDYNEQFF.

This chain joins TRBV15 and TRBJ1-6; unclear D gene. The V end was cut by 0 bases, the J end by 6 bases, with 15 bases between. Germline CDR1 reads LNHNV; CDR2 reads YYDKDF (reference sequence). The CDR3 has 17 residues. The CDR3 bases are TGTGCCACCAGCAGAGAGGCGCCGGGGTCGGGTAATTCACCCCTCCACTTT. Translation: CATSREAPGSGNSPLHF.

This clonotype was counted ten times or more. The rearrangement links TRBV30 to TRBJ1-1, with a possible D match to TRBD1 (5 bases). Deletions cut 3 bases from V and 2 bases from J, with 16 bases between. CDR3 length equals 15 residues. Looked up from germline, CDR1 is GTSNPN and CDR2 is SVGIG (reference sequence). The CDR3 is CAWSLLPTANTEAFF. DNA of the CDR3: TGTGCCTGGAGCTTACTCCCGACAGCAAACACTGAAGCTTTCTTT.

This clonotype was counted many times. The chain employs TRBV12-3 or TRBV12-4 and TRBJ2-1; TRBD2 is a possible D gene (6 bases). The CDR3 has 16 residues. V lost 2 bases to trimming and J lost 6 bases, with 17 bases between them. The CDR3 loop reads CASSLMAGRTSNEQFF. DNA of the CDR3: TGTGCCAGCAGTTTAATGGCGGGACGGACAAGCAATGAGCAGTTCTTC.

At least ten counts were recorded for this clonotype. In DNA, the CDR3 is TGCAGTGCAGGGACTAGCGGGGGGAACACCGGGGAGCTGTTTTTT. Amino acids: CSAGTSGGNTGELFF. The chain couples TRBV20-1 to TRBJ2-2, with 14 bases lining up with TRBD2. Germline assignment: CDR1 DFQATT and CDR2 SNEGSKA (reference sequence). With 6 bases clipped from V and 1 base from J, the junction kept 1 base outside the gene matches. The CDR3 has 15 amino acids.

Ten or more counts support this clonotype. The chain is built from TRBV12-3 or TRBV12-4 and TRBJ2-1; TRBD1 might be the D (5 bases). Trimming pared 6 bases from V and 10 bases from J, leaving 10 bases between. This CDR3 region has 11 residues. The CDR3 here is CASSTGYEQFF. The CDR3 DNA reads TGTGCCAGCAGCACAGGTTACGAGCAGTTCTTC.

This clonotype has a handful of counts. The chain recombines TRBV29-1 with TRBJ2-1; D gene uncertain. The germline V gene has CDR1 SQVTM and CDR2 ANQGSEA. The CDR3 sequence is 12 residues long. Trimming removed 7 bases at V and 4 bases at J, with 11 bases between. CDR3 residues: CSEVIGYNEQFF. The CDR3 nucleotides are TGCAGCGAGGTAATAGGGTACAATGAGCAGTTCTTC.

The V gene is TRBV6-5, the J gene TRBJ2-3, with TRBD2 matching over 7 bases. This CDR3 is 13 amino acids long. V trimming: 4 bases; J trimming: 5 bases; junction bases outside the gene matches: 3. From germline, CDR1 is MNHEY and CDR2 SVGAGI. The CDR3: CASSWEGEDTQYF. The CDR3 nucleotides read TGTGCCAGCAGTTGGGAGGGAGAAGATACGCAGTATTTT.

In this sample, this clonotype turned up a few times. The chain carries TRBV5-4 and TRBJ2-1; 10 bases align to TRBD2. The CDR3 consists of 20 residues. Trimming at V came to 4 bases and at J to 0 bases, leaving 16 bases not matched to a gene. Germline-derived CDR1 and CDR2 are SGHNT and YYREEE (reference sequence). CDR3 sequence reads: CASSPRGSSGGRSSYNEQFF. The CDR3 DNA reads TGTGCCAGCAGCCCGCGTGGGTCTAGCGGGGGCCGAAGCTCCTACAATGAGCAGTTCTTC.